The rows below give T cell receptor beta chains drawn from one sample of a study of OX40 agonist ivuxolimab in advanced cancers. Measured with immunoSEQ multiplex PCR; TCRdb has only the in-frame clones, and not every one. Found here are 57,000 or so clones, approximately 81% of them singletons; the top ten hold roughly 4.5%. Sequenced here: CD4+ or CD8+ T cells sorted from blood, sampled in a trial of the OX40 agonist ivuxolimab. The source is an adult with an advanced solid tumor such as melanoma, head and neck, liver or kidney cancer. CDR3s include the opening cysteine and the closing phenylalanine or tryptophan. Each record gives: J gene, D gene, V gene, clone size, CDR3 protein, CDR3 DNA. D genes are given only for firm matches. Where a row states a size, it is once, few, many or the class of an expanded clone; other rows omit it.

TRBJ1-6 | . | TRBV6-1 | . | CASGDPYNSPLHF | TGTGCCAGCGGGGACCCGTATAATTCACCCCTCCACTTT
TRBJ2-7 | TRBD1 | TRBV6-6 | . | CATSGGSYEQYF | TGTGCCACCTCAGGGGGCTCCTACGAGCAGTACTTC
TRBJ2-2 | TRBD2 | TRBV10-1 | once | CASSPGTSGPNGELFF | TGCGCCAGCAGTCCCGGGACTAGCGGTCCGAACGGGGAGCTGTTTTTT
TRBJ2-3 | TRBD2 | TRBV2 | few | CASSQRERIGDTQYF | TGTGCCAGCAGTCAGCGGGAGCGGATAGGTGATACGCAGTATTTT
TRBJ1-4 | . | TRBV2 | . | CASSPRGVINEKLFF | TGTGCCAGCAGTCCCCGAGGGGTCATTAATGAAAAACTGTTTTTT
TRBJ2-7 | . | TRBV1 | . | CTSSQGLAGGPGEQYF | TGCACCAGCAGCCAAGGGCTAGCGGGAGGGCCGGGAGAGCAGTACTTC
TRBJ1-3 | TRBD1 | TRBV28 | few | CASSITGVLGNTIYF | TGTGCCAGCAGCATAACAGGGGTCTTAGGAAACACCATATATTTT
TRBJ2-2 | . | TRBV30 | once | CAWSVSVNTGELFF | TGTGCCTGGAGTGTATCGGTGAACACCGGGGAGCTGTTTTTT
TRBJ1-2 | . | TRBV5-4 | . | CASSWTIGGYTF | TGTGCCAGCAGCTGGACAATAGGTGGCTACACCTTC
TRBJ2-7 | TRBD2 | TRBV18 | once | CASSPQGGSSHEQYF | TGTGCCAGCTCACCCCAAGGCGGGAGTAGCCACGAGCAGTACTTC
TRBJ2-3 | TRBD2 | TRBV5-4 | . | CASSLVTSGTQYF | TGTGCCAGCAGCTTGGTTACTAGCGGGACGCAGTATTTT
TRBJ2-1 | TRBD1 | TRBV4-3 | once | CASSRDRASYNEQFF | TGCGCCAGCAGCCGGGACAGGGCTTCCTACAATGAGCAGTTCTTC
TRBJ2-3 | . | TRBV28 | . | CASSFSGDLTDTQYF | TGTGCCAGCAGTTTTTCAGGGGACCTCACAGATACGCAGTATTTT
TRBJ2-6 | . | TRBV6-5 | . | CASSSEGPGANVLTF | TGTGCCAGCAGTTCCGAGGGCCCTGGGGCCAACGTCCTGACTTTC
TRBJ2-4 | . | TRBV4-3 | . | CASSQAQGYIQYF | TGCGCCAGCAGCCAAGCACAGGGATACATTCAGTACTTC
TRBJ2-1 | . | TRBV18 | once | CASSPRQASNEQFF | TGTGCCAGCTCACCCCGACAGGCCTCAAATGAGCAGTTCTTC
TRBJ2-7 | . | TRBV7-2 | . | CASSSSGPYEQYF | TGTGCCAGCAGTTCCAGCGGTCCCTACGAGCAGTACTTC
TRBJ2-7 | . | TRBV5-4 | . | CASSTVVGAIEQYF | TGTGCCAGCAGTACTGTGGTGGGAGCCATCGAGCAGTACTTC
TRBJ2-7 | . | TRBV25-1 | . | CASKNPDTPHEQYF | TGTGCCAGCAAAAACCCGGACACCCCTCACGAGCAGTACTTC
TRBJ2-1 | . | TRBV10-3 | . | CAISGSNEQFF | TGTGCCATCAGTGGCAGTAATGAGCAGTTCTTC
TRBJ1-1 | TRBD1 | TRBV7-9 | . | CASSAGQVMNTEAFF | TGTGCCAGCAGCGCGGGACAGGTCATGAACACTGAAGCTTTCTTT
TRBJ1-6 | . | TRBV6-6 | . | CASVPNRDNSPLHF | TGTGCCAGCGTACCGAACAGGGATAATTCACCCCTCCACTTT
TRBJ2-7 | TRBD1 | TRBV7-2 | . | CASSFYGTALYEQYF | TGTGCCAGCAGCTTCTACGGGACAGCTCTCTACGAGCAGTACTTC
TRBJ1-3 | . | TRBV14 | . | CASSHWETGNTIYF | TGTGCCAGCAGCCACTGGGAAACTGGAAACACCATATATTTT
TRBJ2-2 | . | TRBV19 | . | CASQAGSASGELFF | TGTGCCAGTCAGGCAGGGAGCGCTTCCGGGGAGCTGTTTTTT
TRBJ2-1 | . | TRBV19 | . | CASSILAASYNEQFF | TGTGCCAGTAGTATCCTAGCTGCGTCCTACAATGAGCAGTTCTTC
TRBJ2-6 | TRBD1 | TRBV6-6 | . | CASRDRGTGANVLTF | TGTGCCAGCAGAGACAGGGGAACCGGGGCCAACGTCCTGACTTTC
TRBJ1-4 | . | TRBV4-1 | . | CASSQEHRNEKLFF | TGCGCCAGCAGCCAAGAGCACCGTAATGAAAAACTGTTTTTT
TRBJ1-1 | . | TRBV6-5 | . | CASRPTISAEAFF | TGTGCCAGCAGACCTACGATAAGCGCTGAAGCTTTCTTT
TRBJ2-7 | . | TRBV5-4 | . | CASSLGWADSYEQYF | TGTGCCAGCAGCTTGGGGTGGGCGGACTCCTACGAGCAGTACTTC
TRBJ1-1 | TRBD1 | TRBV5-1 | . | CASSFQGARMGTNTEAFF | TGCGCCAGCAGTTTTCAGGGGGCGCGGATGGGTACGAACACTGAAGCTTTCTTT
TRBJ2-4 | TRBD1 | TRBV7-2 | . | CASSSTGTGRDIQYF | TGTGCCAGCAGCTCAACCGGGACAGGGAGGGACATTCAGTACTTC
TRBJ2-7 | . | TRBV7-9 | . | CASSPNRGGPYEQYF | TGTGCCAGCAGCCCCAATCGTGGGGGCCCGTACGAGCAGTACTTC
TRBJ2-5 | . | TRBV19 | . | CASSMEPSMGLQETQYF | TGTGCCAGTAGTATGGAGCCCTCCATGGGCCTTCAAGAGACCCAGTACTTC
TRBJ1-2 | . | TRBV5-1 | . | CASSFGAGYTF | TGCGCCAGCAGCTTTGGGGCTGGCTACACCTTC
TRBJ2-7 | . | TRBV5-1 | . | CASSLAETARLYEQYF | TGCGCCAGCAGCTTGGCTGAGACAGCGAGGCTCTACGAGCAGTACTTC
TRBJ2-2 | TRBD1 | TRBV28 | . | CASSSGTATGELFF | TGTGCCAGCAGCTCCGGGACAGCTACCGGGGAGCTGTTTTTT
TRBJ2-7 | . | TRBV5-1 | . | CASSPGGGQAREQYF | TGCGCCAGCAGCCCGGGCGGGGGCCAAGCCCGCGAGCAGTACTTC
TRBJ2-7 | . | TRBV2 | few | CASSWGHEPYEQYF | TGTGCCAGCAGTTGGGGACACGAACCCTACGAGCAGTACTTC
TRBJ2-5 | TRBD2 | TRBV2 | . | CASSELAGGETQYF | TGTGCCAGCAGTGAGTTAGCGGGAGGGGAGACCCAGTACTTC
TRBJ1-3 | . | TRBV30 | few | CAWSLGGAGGNTIYF | TGTGCCTGGAGCCTTGGGGGGGCTGGCGGAAACACCATATATTTT
TRBJ2-7 | . | TRBV5-5 | . | CASSFPPGGYYEQYF | TGTGCCAGCAGCTTTCCTCCTGGCGGCTACTACGAGCAGTACTTC
TRBJ2-7 | . | TRBV19 | . | CATAGNSNYYEQYF | TGTGCCACGGCGGGGAACTCTAACTACTACGAGCAGTACTTC
TRBJ2-3 | TRBD2 | TRBV14 | few | CASSPDGSGRTYKDTQYF | TGTGCCAGCAGCCCAGATGGTAGCGGGAGAACCTATAAAGATACGCAGTATTTT
TRBJ2-1 | . | TRBV21-1 | . | CASSKGQNRDRAINEQFF | TGTGCCAGCAGCAAAGGACAGAACCGGGACAGGGCCATCAATGAGCAGTTCTTC